This T cell receptor beta chain was sequenced in a study of blood T cell repertoires in COVID-19. The overall study: COVID-19 samples from acute and convalescent phases originated in the United States, Italy and Spain. Sources were T cells, B-cell-depleted T cells, or PBMCs; the material itself was cDNA or gDNA.

Per the original methods: Amplification of reference gene primers provided the estimated nucleated cell counts. TCRdb keeps only in-frame clones here, not all; method: immunoSEQ multiplex PCR. The V and J calls and clone size come from that table; D and trimming were worked out from the DNA. This table holds 150,000 to 200,000 clones, around 80% found once. V gave up 0 bases and J gave up 3 bases, with 10 bases separating them. The CDR3 spans 15 residues. Germline V gives CDR1 SGHRS, CDR2 YFSETQ. Sequencing used peripheral blood. This receptor was identified in a woman older than 75 with active or convalescent COVID-19. This chain links TRBV5-1 with TRBJ2-1, with D tentatively TRBD2 (6 bases). The CDR3 sequence is CASSLAGDGYNEQFF. The CDR3 nucleotides read TGCGCCAGCAGCTTGGCGGGGGACGGCTACAATGAGCAGTTCTTC.